This T cell receptor (beta chain) appears in the sequencing data of a study of CD8+ T cells in alopecia areata. Extracted from the samples, RNA was reverse transcribed into cDNA to serve as the sequencing template. Only in-frame clones appear in the TCRdb table, and some are missing; sequencing was by immunoSEQ multiplex PCR. This sample has about 180,000 clones, with 40% to 55% found just once. The treatment: oral pan-JAK inhibitor, 5-10 mg twice daily. Collection of lesional scalp punch biopsies and peripheral blood was performed in alopecia areata patients. Germline V gives CDR1 SGHAT, CDR2 FQNNGV. This CDR3 has 15 residues. Between the trimmed V and J ends, which lost 4 bases and 1 base, there was a span of 14 bases.

The TCR originated in a human donor with alopecia areata. The sequences come from CD8+ T cells sorted from blood, collected at roughly week 52, from a patient treated with tofacitinib. The gene calls are TRBV11-2 and TRBJ2-7; D tentatively fits TRBD1 or TRBD2 (6 bases each). As DNA, the CDR3 is TGTGCCAGCAGCTACGGGGGCTCTGGGTCCTACGAGCAGTACTTC. This translates into CASSYGGSGSYEQYF.